A single sample gave rise to the 18 T cell receptor beta chains below, sequenced in a study of blood T cell repertoires in COVID-19. Clones were sequenced by immunoSEQ multiplex PCR, and TCRdb holds only the in-frame ones, with some missing. The sample shows about 190,000 clones, about 88% of them seen only once. Sample: peripheral blood. All receptors derive from a woman between 40 and 50 years old who had recovered from COVID-19.

This clone was counted once. J is TRBJ2-7 and V is TRBV3-1 (or the pseudogene TRBV3-2); D gene ambiguous. V was trimmed by 1 base and J by 2 bases, leaving 9 bases between them. The V gene's germline CDR1 is LGHDT and CDR2 YNNKEL (reference sequence). The CDR3 loop spans 14 amino acids. CDR3 residues: CASSQAVEAYEQYF. CDR3 DNA: TGTGCCAGCAGCCAAGCGGTAGAGGCCTACGAGCAGTACTTC.

This chain uses TRBV6-6 with TRBJ1-4; TRBD1 matches at 8 bases. Germline CDR1 reads MNHNY; CDR2 reads SVGAGI (reference sequence). V trimming: 4 bases; J trimming: 7 bases; junction bases outside the gene matches: 5. The CDR3 length is 14 residues. This CDR3 reads CASSLGQGGEKLFF. CDR3 coding DNA: TGTGCCAGCAGTTTAGGACAGGGTGGTGAAAAACTGTTTTTT.

This clone is a singleton in its sample. The genes are TRBV19 and TRBJ1-5; 8 bases fit TRBD1. V was pared by 4 bases and J by 0 bases, with 5 bases of the junction left unmatched. Germline CDR1 LNHDA, CDR2 SQIVND (reference sequence). The CDR3 runs to 16 residues. The CDR3 DNA follows: TGTGCCAGTAGTAGAGACAGGGGTTATAGCAATCAGCCCCAGCATTTT. Protein: CASSRDRGYSNQPQHF.

V and J are TRBV30 and TRBJ2-5; unclear D gene. Germline V gene sequence: CDR1 GTSNPN, CDR2 SVGIG (reference sequence). Trimming took 2 bases from V and 1 from J, leaving 5 bases between them. The CDR3 is made up of 12 amino acids. CDR3 DNA: TGTGCCTGGAGTAGCACCCAAGAGACCCAGTACTTC. Translated: CAWSSTQETQYF.

The chain carries TRBV5-6 and TRBJ1-3; 8 bases match TRBD1. Germline-derived CDR1 and CDR2 are SGHDT and YYEEEE. The V gene end was trimmed by 4 bases and the J gene end by 0 bases; junction bases not matched to a gene: 9. The CDR3 is 17 residues long. CDR3 protein: CASSAGTGESSGNTIYF. The CDR3 DNA reads TGTGCCAGCAGCGCGGGGACAGGCGAGAGCTCTGGAAACACCATATATTTT.

The rearrangement joins TRBV3-1 (or the pseudogene TRBV3-2) to TRBJ2-2, with 8 positions matching TRBD2. J was trimmed by 4 bases and V by 0 bases; bases with no gene match: 10. The V gene's germline CDR1 is LGHDT and CDR2 YNNKEL (reference sequence). This CDR3 region has 18 residues. The CDR3 DNA sequence: TGTGCCAGCAGCCAAGATCGGGCGGGGGGAAAGGGCACCGGGGAGCTGTTTTTT. Protein product: CASSQDRAGGKGTGELFF.

The chain carries TRBV7-3 and TRBJ2-1, with D unclear. There are 13 residues in the CDR3. V was pared by 0 bases and J by 5 bases, with 5 bases between. CDR1 SGHTA and CDR2 FQGTGA come from the germline V gene. Written as DNA, the CDR3 is TGTGCCAGCAGCTTAACGAGGAACAATGAGCAGTTCTTC. Residues: CASSLTRNNEQFF.

The V gene is TRBV30, the J gene TRBJ2-6; D not certain. Germline lookup yields CDR1 GTSNPN and CDR2 SVGIG (reference sequence). V lost 5 bases to trimming and J lost 2 bases, with 4 bases between them. There are 12 residues in the CDR3. This CDR3 is CAWGTGANVLTF. The CDR3 DNA reads as TGTGCCTGGGGCACTGGGGCCAACGTCCTGACTTTC.

This clone was seen only once. J is TRBJ2-7 and V is TRBV5-1; tentative D call: TRBD1 (5 bases). The CDR3 runs 14 residues. The V and J ends lost 6 bases and 0 bases respectively, with 13 bases between them. From germline, CDR1 is SGHRS and CDR2 YFSETQ. The CDR3, as DNA: TGCGCCAGCAAGCAGGGTAGTAGCTCCTACGAGCAGTACTTC. Its protein is CASKQGSSSYEQYF.

The chain uses TRBV9 and TRBJ2-5; 8 bases line up with TRBD1. The CDR3 runs 15 residues. V trimming: 2 bases; J trimming: 4 bases; junction bases outside the gene matches: 7. The V gene's germline CDR1 is SGDLS and CDR2 YYNGEE. This chain's CDR3 is CASSVDRVVGETQYF. The CDR3, as DNA: TGTGCCAGCAGCGTGGACAGGGTAGTAGGAGAGACCCAGTACTTC.

V and J are TRBV18 and TRBJ1-1; D might be TRBD1 (5 bases). CDR1 KGHSH and CDR2 LQKENI come from the germline V gene. The CDR3 has 14 residues. Trimming left V 1 base short and J 8 bases short, with 14 bases between. The CDR3 spells CASSPRVGGAEAFF. In DNA form, the CDR3 reads TGTGCCAGCTCACCACGAGTGGGAGGGGCGGAAGCTTTCTTT. Supplemented by reference TRBV18 and TRBJ1-1, the full variable domain reads NAGVMQNPRHLVRRRGQEARLRCSPMKGHSHVYWYRQLPEEGLKFMVYLQKENIIDESGMPKERFSAEFPKEGPSILRIQQVVRGDSAAYFCASSPRVGGAEAFFGQGTRLTVV.

This clone was seen once. The rearrangement links TRBV5-4 to TRBJ2-3; D possibly corresponds to TRBD1 (5 bases). Deletions cut 0 bases from V and 6 bases from J, with 14 bases between. The CDR3 extends over 15 amino acids. CDR1 is SGHNT, CDR2 YYREEE, per germline (reference sequence). CDR3 loop: CASSLDSRVWDTQYF. In nucleotides, the CDR3 is TGTGCCAGCAGCTTGGACTCCAGGGTGTGGGATACGCAGTATTTT.

The genes are TRBV4-1 and TRBJ2-3; 7 bases line up with TRBD1. The CDR3 covers 17 residues. The germline gives CDR1 MGHRA, CDR2 YSYEKL. The trim removed 0 bases at V and 11 bases at J, leaving 17 bases unmatched. The CDR3 reads CASSQDRGGITDTQQYF. CDR3 DNA sequence: TGCGCCAGCAGCCAAGATCGAGGGGGCATAACAGATACGCAGCAGTATTTT.

The V gene is TRBV5-1, the J gene TRBJ1-1; 8 bases match TRBD1. J was trimmed by 2 bases and V by 7 bases; bases with no gene match: 7. This CDR3 is 14 amino acids long. Looked up from germline, CDR1 is SGHRS and CDR2 is YFSETQ. The CDR3 sequence: CASGETGGNTEAFF. The CDR3 DNA follows: TGCGCCAGCGGAGAAACAGGGGGTAACACTGAAGCTTTCTTT.

J is TRBJ1-2 and V is TRBV28, with D unclear. This CDR3 has 13 residues. Germline CDR1 and CDR2: MDHEN and SYDVKM. Trimming cost V 10 bases and J 8 bases, with 20 bases left between them. For the CDR3, the DNA is TGTGCCACAATGTTCCACCGGACGGGAGGCTACACCTTC. It translates to CATMFHRTGGYTF.

This chain joins TRBV11-1 and TRBJ1-5; 9 bases are a match to TRBD1. The V gene end was trimmed by 5 bases and the J gene end by 4 bases; junction bases not matched to a gene: 3. There are 14 residues in the CDR3. The germline V gene encodes CDR1 SGHAT and CDR2 FQDESV (reference sequence). The CDR3 reads CASSAGTGNQPQHF. The CDR3, as DNA: TGTGCCAGCAGCGCCGGGACAGGGAATCAGCCCCAGCATTTT.

This clone was recorded only once. The chain is built from TRBV7-2 and TRBJ2-1, with 8 bases identical to TRBD2. Germline assignment: CDR1 SGHTA and CDR2 FQGNSA. There are 16 residues in the CDR3. The J segment lost 5 bases and the V segment lost 4 bases, leaving 10 bases of the junction unmatched. In nucleotides, the CDR3 is TGTGCCAGCAGCTCCCAAGCGGGAGTAATGAACAATGAGCAGTTCTTC. Its protein product is CASSSQAGVMNNEQFF.

The chain combines TRBV10-3 with TRBJ2-1; 10 bases are shared with TRBD1. This CDR3 region has 19 residues. J gave up 6 bases and V 6 bases, and 20 bases lay outside the gene matches. From germline, CDR1 is ENHRY and CDR2 SYGVKD. CDR3 protein: CAIRIDGTGDRPNVNEQFF. CDR3 DNA sequence: TGTGCCATCAGAATTGACGGGACAGGGGATCGCCCAAATGTCAATGAGCAGTTCTTC.